Below, 23 T cell receptor beta chains from the same sample are listed, as sequenced in a study of T cells in Graves' hyperthyroidism and ophthalmopathy. TCR beta CDR3 regions were amplified from RNA transcripts. When the TCR CDR3 underwent first-round RT-PCR, the HTBI primer set was used. TCRdb recomputed calls from the multiplex PCR reads with MiXCR, one row per CDR3 protein. The repertoire holds about 640,000 distinct CDR3 sequences, with roughly 15% as singletons. Specimen: blood. The source of these receptors is a woman between 45 and 60 years old with Graves' ophthalmopathy.

The table lists this clonotype with many counts. This sequence joins TRBV28 and TRBJ2-5; 7 positions match TRBD2. This CDR3 spans 17 amino acids. In germline, CDR1 is MDHEN, CDR2 SYDVKM. The junction had 21 bases not matched to a gene; V was cut back by 7 bases and J by 7 bases. The CDR3: CASTLERLAVGYGTQYF. For the CDR3, the DNA is TGTGCCAGCACCTTAGAACGCCTAGCGGTAGGATACGGGACCCAGTACTTC.

Comment on this clonotype: One base away lies a much larger clone, so this may be a sequencing read error. The chain combines TRBV4-2 with TRBJ2-1; TRBD2 matches at 11 bases. Germline-derived CDR1 and CDR2 are LGHNA and YNFKEQ. The length of the CDR3 is 16 residues. The CDR3 sequence: CANSQDTSGSYVEQFF. The CDR3 coding sequence is TGTGCCAACAGCCAGGATACTAGCGGGAGTTACGTTGAGCAGTTCTTC.

The chain links TRBV2 to TRBJ2-3; 14 nucleotides align to TRBD2. The ends lost 6 bases at V and 13 bases at J; junction bases unmatched: 6. The V gene's germline CDR1 is SNHLY and CDR2 FYNNEI. The CDR3 runs 13 residues. In DNA, the CDR3 is TGTGCCAGCAGGGGACTAGCGGGAGTGTGGGAGTATTTT. This translates into CASRGLAGVWEYF.

The J gene is TRBJ1-1, the V gene TRBV29-1; a weak D match, TRBD1 (5 bases). The germline CDR1 and CDR2 sequences are SQVTM and ANQGSEA. The V end lost 4 bases, the J end lost 1 base, and 10 bases lay between the germline ends. This CDR3 contains 13 residues. CDR3 amino acids: CSVVGGANTEAFF. In DNA form, the CDR3 reads TGCAGCGTTGTAGGTGGGGCGAACACTGAAGCTTTCTTT. The full variable domain, in which reference TRBV29-1 and TRBJ1-1 provide the parts outside the CDR3, is SAVISQKPSRDICQRGTSLTIQCQVDSQVTMMFWYRQQPGQSLTLIATANQGSEATYESGFVIDKFPISRPNLTFSTLTVSNMSPEDSSIYLCSVVGGANTEAFFGQGTRLTVV.

Points on this clonotype: A clone one base away is much larger, so this may be a read error. V gene TRBV12-3 or TRBV12-4 combines with J gene TRBJ2-7; 9 bases fit TRBD2. CDR3 length: 15 residues. In nucleotides, the CDR3 is TGTGCCGGCAGTTCCCTCATAGCGGGAGTAGGCGAGCAGTACTTC. Translating it yields CAGSSLIAGVGEQYF.

This clonotype was found many times. The chain links TRBV28 to TRBJ2-7; 7 nucleotides align to TRBD1. The germline CDR1 and CDR2 sequences are MDHEN and SYDVKM. Losses at the gene ends were 3 bases for V and 0 bases for J; bases not matched to a gene: 5. This CDR3 has 15 residues. CDR3: CASSLGQTHSYEQYF. The DNA for the CDR3 is TGTGCCAGCAGTTTGGGACAGACCCACTCCTACGAGCAGTACTTC.

In its sample, this clonotype was seen many times. The chain employs TRBV6-2 or TRBV6-3 and TRBJ2-1, with TRBD2 as a possible D gene (6 bases). There are 15 residues in the CDR3. The V gene's germline CDR1 is MNHEY and CDR2 SVGEGT. Trimming took off 6 bases at V and 5 bases at J, with 17 bases between the two ends. The CDR3 sequence is CASRLHRELNNEQFF. The CDR3 DNA is TGTGCCAGCAGACTACACCGGGAGTTGAACAATGAGCAGTTCTTC.

This chain links TRBV7-2 with TRBJ2-1; 11 nucleotides match TRBD2. The CDR3 consists of 18 residues. Germline V gene lookup returns CDR1 SGHTA and CDR2 FQGNSA. J lost 1 base, V lost 3 bases, and 8 bases had no gene match. CDR3 region: CASSFRGLAEGSYNEQFF. The CDR3 coding sequence is TGTGCCAGCAGCTTCCGGGGACTAGCGGAGGGGTCCTACAATGAGCAGTTCTTC.

This clonotype was found many times. The chain combines TRBV9 with TRBJ2-1, with TRBD1 matching over 12 bases. Germline V lookup: CDR1 SGDLS, CDR2 YYNGEE. Germline trimming cut 0 bases from V and 4 bases from J; bases unmatched to any gene: 8. This CDR3 comprises 18 residues. The CDR3 region is CASSVGLRDRGRYNEQFF. DNA of the CDR3: TGTGCCAGCAGCGTAGGCCTCCGGGACAGGGGGCGATACAATGAGCAGTTCTTC.

In this sample, this clonotype turned up many times. The chain uses TRBV12-3 or TRBV12-4 and TRBJ2-7; tentatively, D is TRBD2 (6 bases). The CDR3 contains 14 residues. Trimming removed 6 bases from V and 0 bases from J, with 12 bases in between. The CDR3: CASSFGGVSYEQYF. DNA of the CDR3: TGTGCCAGCAGCTTCGGCGGGGTCTCCTACGAGCAGTACTTC.

The sample holds a few counts of this clonotype. This rearrangement joins TRBV3-1 to TRBJ1-2, with D uncertain. Germline loops: CDR1 LGHDT, CDR2 YNNKEL (reference sequence). The CDR3 extends over 15 amino acids. With 0 bases removed from V and 3 bases from J, the gap between germline ends came to 11 bases. The CDR3 here is CASSQDLRVDYGYTF. The CDR3 DNA reads as TGTGCCAGCAGCCAAGATCTTAGGGTTGACTATGGCTACACCTTC.

The rearrangement links TRBV20-1 to TRBJ2-3; TRBD2 aligns across 10 bases. The CDR3 runs to 16 residues. Per germline, CDR1 DFQATT and CDR2 SNEGSKA (reference sequence). Trimming at V came to 0 bases and at J to 2 bases, leaving 5 bases not matched to a gene. In nucleotides, the CDR3 is TGCAGTGCTAGAGATATGCTAGCGGGAGACACAGATACGCAGTATTTT. Protein product: CSARDMLAGDTDTQYF.

This chain connects TRBV19 to TRBJ2-1; D could derive from TRBD1 or TRBD2 (5 bases each). The germline V gene encodes CDR1 LNHDA and CDR2 SQIVND (reference sequence). Trimming pared 7 bases from V and 4 bases from J, leaving 17 bases between. The CDR3 length is 15 residues. CDR3 nucleotide sequence: TGTGCCAGTACCCGAAGGGGCGGGCGTTACAATGAGCAGTTCTTC. This encodes CASTRRGGRYNEQFF.

At least ten counts were recorded for this clonotype. The V and J genes are TRBV19 and TRBJ2-1; TRBD2 aligns across 11 bases. Germline assignment: CDR1 LNHDA and CDR2 SQIVND (reference sequence). The V and J ends lost 2 bases and 4 bases, in that order; junction bases with no gene match: 1. This CDR3 region has 15 residues. In DNA, the CDR3 is TGTGCCAGTAGTATAACTAGCGGGAGATACAATGAGCAGTTCTTC. This encodes CASSITSGRYNEQFF.

The sample holds many counts of this clonotype. The rearrangement uses TRBV4-3 and TRBJ2-7, with D possibly being TRBD1 or TRBD2 (5 bases each). V was cut by 4 bases and J by 3 bases, with 16 bases left in between. The CDR3 is 15 amino acids. Germline CDR1 LGHNA, CDR2 YSLEER. In DNA, the CDR3 is TGCGCCAGCAGCCCCTTGCTCGAGGGGAACTACGAGCAGTACTTC. Translated: CASSPLLEGNYEQYF.

This clonotype was seen ten or more times. The chain carries TRBV12-3 or TRBV12-4 and TRBJ2-7, with D possibly called TRBD1 or TRBD2 (5 bases each). The CDR3 is 14 amino acids. V was pared by 3 bases and J by 2 bases, with 11 bases between. CDR3 residues: CASSFQGPTYEQYF. DNA for the CDR3: TGTGCCAGCAGTTTTCAGGGACCTACCTACGAGCAGTACTTC.

This clonotype was seen more than once but under ten times. A much bigger clone sits one base away, suggesting this may be a read error. The V and J genes are TRBV28 and TRBJ1-1; D is perhaps TRBD1 (5 bases). The CDR3 extends over 14 amino acids. Trimming removed 3 bases at V and 7 bases at J, with 15 bases between. Germline V lookup: CDR1 MDHEN, CDR2 SYDVKM. CDR3 in amino acids: CASSFPGLVIEAFF. The CDR3 nucleotides read TGTGCCAGCAGTTTTCCAGGGCTGGTCATTGAAGCTTTCTTT.

This clonotype was observed at least ten times. This chain connects TRBV12-5 to TRBJ2-7; 8 positions match TRBD1. Germline values: CDR1 LGHNT, CDR2 FRNRAP. Trimming took 1 base from V and 4 from J; bases not matched to a gene: 6. This CDR3 is 15 amino acids long. The CDR3 DNA reads TGTGCTAGTGGTTTGGCGGCAGGGGGCTTTTACGAGCAGTACTTC. Protein product: CASGLAAGGFYEQYF.

The V call is TRBV7-9, the J call TRBJ2-7, with D uncertain. The CDR3 runs 14 residues. Germline assignment: CDR1 SEHNR and CDR2 FQNEAQ (reference sequence). The V end was cut by 5 bases, the J end by 1 base, with 12 bases between. The CDR3 region is CASSPHPASYEQYF. The CDR3, as DNA: TGTGCCAGCAGCCCCCATCCAGCTTCCTACGAGCAGTACTTC.

This clonotype was counted many times. The chain carries TRBV6-1 and TRBJ1-1; 7 positions agree with TRBD1. Germline V gene sequence: CDR1 MNHNS, CDR2 SASEGT. CDR3 length equals 13 residues. Germline trimming cut 8 bases from V and 6 bases from J; bases unmatched to any gene: 9. The CDR3 sequence is CASLRQGEAEAFF. The CDR3 coding sequence is TGTGCCAGCCTAAGACAGGGTGAGGCTGAAGCTTTCTTT.

This clonotype was counted ten times or more. V usage is TRBV6-2 or TRBV6-3 and J usage is TRBJ2-7, with D perhaps matching TRBD2 (5 bases). Trimming pared 0 bases from V and 5 bases from J, leaving 5 bases between. CDR1 is MNHEY and CDR2 is SVGEGT in the germline V gene. The CDR3 is 12 residues long. The DNA of the CDR3 is TGTGCCAGCAGTTACTCGACTAACGAGCAGTACTTC. Protein product: CASSYSTNEQYF.

This clonotype was recorded many times. The chain uses TRBV5-5 and TRBJ2-3; TRBD1 aligns across 8 bases. Germline V gene data show CDR1 as SGHKS and CDR2 as YYEKEE (reference sequence). The V and J ends lost 5 bases and 1 base, in that order; junction bases with no gene match: 15. CDR3 length: 18 residues. CDR3 DNA: TGTGCCAGCAGTCATGACAGGGGAAACACCCCTCGCACAGATACGCAGTATTTT. This sequence encodes CASSHDRGNTPRTDTQYF. The full variable domain, its missing parts supplied by reference TRBV5-5 and TRBJ2-3, is DAGVTQSPTHLIKTRGQQVTLRCSPISGHKSVSWYQQVLGQGPQFIFQYYEKEERGRGNFPDRFSARQFPNYSSELNVNALLLGDSALYLCASSHDRGNTPRTDTQYFGPGTRLTVL.

Written as DNA, the CDR3 is TGTGCCAGCAGCCAAGGACTAGCGGACGACAATGAGCAGTTCTTC. The encoded protein is CASSQGLADDNEQFF. The chain employs TRBV4-2 and TRBJ2-1; 9 bases agree with TRBD2. V lost 1 base and J lost 5; bases outside the gene matches: 3. CDR3 length: 15 residues. Germline CDR1 and CDR2: LGHNA and YNFKEQ.